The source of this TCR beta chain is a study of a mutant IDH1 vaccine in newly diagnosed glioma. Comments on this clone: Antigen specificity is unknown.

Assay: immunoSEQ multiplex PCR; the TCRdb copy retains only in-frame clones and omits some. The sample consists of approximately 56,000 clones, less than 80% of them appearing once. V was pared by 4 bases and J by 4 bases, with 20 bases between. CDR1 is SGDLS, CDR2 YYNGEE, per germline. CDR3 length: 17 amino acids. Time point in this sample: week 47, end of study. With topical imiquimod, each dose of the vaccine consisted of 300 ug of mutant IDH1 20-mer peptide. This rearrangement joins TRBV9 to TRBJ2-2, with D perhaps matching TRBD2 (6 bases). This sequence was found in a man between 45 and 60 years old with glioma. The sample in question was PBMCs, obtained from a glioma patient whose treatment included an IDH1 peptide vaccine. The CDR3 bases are TGTGCCAGCAGCCTTTGGGACTTATCGGTGGGCACCGGGGAGCTGTTTTTT. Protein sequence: CASSLWDLSVGTGELFF. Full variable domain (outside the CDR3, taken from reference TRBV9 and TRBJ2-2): DSGVTQTPKHLITATGQRVTLRCSPRSGDLSVYWYQQSLDQGLQFLIQYYNGEERAKGNILERFSAQQFPDLHSELNLSSLELGDSALYFCASSLWDLSVGTGELFFGEGSRLTVL.